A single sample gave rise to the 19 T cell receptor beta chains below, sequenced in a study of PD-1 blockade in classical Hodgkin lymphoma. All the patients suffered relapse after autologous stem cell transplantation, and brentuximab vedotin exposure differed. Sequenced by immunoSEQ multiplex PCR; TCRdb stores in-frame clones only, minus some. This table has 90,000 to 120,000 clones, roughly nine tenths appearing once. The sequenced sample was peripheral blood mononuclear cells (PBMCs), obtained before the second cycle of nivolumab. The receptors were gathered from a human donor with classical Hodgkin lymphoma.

CDR3 region: CASSSLQGHEQFF. The CDR3 region has the DNA TGTGCCAGCAGCTCCCTTCAGGGGCATGAGCAGTTCTTC. The chain combines TRBV7-9 with TRBJ2-1; a weak D match, TRBD1 (6 bases). The V gene's germline CDR1 is SEHNR and CDR2 FQNEAQ (reference sequence). The CDR3 runs 13 residues. V lost 4 bases, J lost 8 bases, and 12 bases lay in between.

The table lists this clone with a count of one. The DNA for the CDR3 is TGTGCCTGGAGTAGAGCAGGGGGCAGGGGAGAGACCCAGTACTTC. Its translation: CAWSRAGGRGETQYF. The V gene is TRBV30, the J gene TRBJ2-5; 8 nucleotides align to TRBD1. The J segment lost 4 bases and the V segment lost 2 bases, leaving 9 bases of the junction unmatched. The CDR3 has 15 amino acids. CDR1 is GTSNPN, CDR2 SVGIG, per germline (reference sequence). The whole variable domain, filled in from reference TRBV30 and TRBJ2-5, reads SQTIHQWPATLVQPVGSPLSLECTVEGTSNPNLYWYRQAAGRGLQLLFYSVGIGQISSEVPQNLSASRPQDRQFILSSKKLLLSDSGFYLCAWSRAGGRGETQYFGPGTRLLVL.

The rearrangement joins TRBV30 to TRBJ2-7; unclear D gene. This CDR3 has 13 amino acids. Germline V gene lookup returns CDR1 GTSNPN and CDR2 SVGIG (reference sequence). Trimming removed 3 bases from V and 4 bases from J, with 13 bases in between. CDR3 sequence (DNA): TGTGCCTGGAGGGGCAGTGGGGAATACGAGCAGTACTTC. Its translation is CAWRGSGEYEQYF.

CDR3 in DNA: TGTGCCAGCCAACAGGGGGCCGCCCTTGACACTGAAGCTTTCTTT. Translated: CASQQGAALDTEAFF. The chain joins TRBV28 to TRBJ1-1; 9 bases align to TRBD1. Germline V CDR1 and CDR2: MDHEN, SYDVKM. J lost 3 bases, V lost 8 bases, and 10 bases had no gene match. There are 15 residues in the CDR3.

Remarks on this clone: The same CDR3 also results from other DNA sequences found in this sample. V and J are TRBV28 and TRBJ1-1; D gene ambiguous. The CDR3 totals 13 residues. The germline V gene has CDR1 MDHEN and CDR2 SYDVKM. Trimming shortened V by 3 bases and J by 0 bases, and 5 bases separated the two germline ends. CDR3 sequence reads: CASSLGMNTEAFF. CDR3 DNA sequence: TGTGCCAGCAGTTTGGGCATGAACACTGAAGCTTTCTTT.

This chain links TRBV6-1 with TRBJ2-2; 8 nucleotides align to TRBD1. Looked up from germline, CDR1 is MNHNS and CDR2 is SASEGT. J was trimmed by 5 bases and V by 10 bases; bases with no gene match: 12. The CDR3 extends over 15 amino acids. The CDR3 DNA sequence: TGTGCCATAAGCACTCGGGACAGGAGTACCGGGGAGCTGTTTTTT. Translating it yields CAISTRDRSTGELFF.

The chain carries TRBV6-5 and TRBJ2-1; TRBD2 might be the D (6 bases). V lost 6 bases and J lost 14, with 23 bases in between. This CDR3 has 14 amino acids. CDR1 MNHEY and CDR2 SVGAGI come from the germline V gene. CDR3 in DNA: TGTGCCAGCAGCTCCAGACTAGATTCGGGATTCGAGTTCTTC. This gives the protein CASSSRLDSGFEFF.

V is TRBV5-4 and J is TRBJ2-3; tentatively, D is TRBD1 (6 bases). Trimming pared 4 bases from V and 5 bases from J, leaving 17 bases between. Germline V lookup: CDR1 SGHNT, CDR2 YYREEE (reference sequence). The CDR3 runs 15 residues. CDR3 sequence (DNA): TGTGCCAGCAGCCGAAGACAGGAATCGAGAGATACGCAGTATTTT. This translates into CASSRRQESRDTQYF.

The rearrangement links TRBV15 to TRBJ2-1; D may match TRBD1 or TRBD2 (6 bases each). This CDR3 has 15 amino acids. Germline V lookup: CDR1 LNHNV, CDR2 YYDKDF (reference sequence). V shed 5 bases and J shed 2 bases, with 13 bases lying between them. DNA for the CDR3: TGTGCCACCAGCTTCCCGGGGGCAGCCTACAATGAGCAGTTCTTC. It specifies CATSFPGAAYNEQFF.

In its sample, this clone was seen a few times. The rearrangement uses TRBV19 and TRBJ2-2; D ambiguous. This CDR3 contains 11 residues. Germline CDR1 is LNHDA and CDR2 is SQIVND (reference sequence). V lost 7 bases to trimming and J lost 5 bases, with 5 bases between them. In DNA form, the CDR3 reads TGTGCCAGTACCATTACCGGGGAGCTGTTTTTT. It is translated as CASTITGELFF.

In DNA, the CDR3 is TGTGCCAGCAGCTTAATGGGGAAAGGCACTGAAGCTTTCTTT. This translates into CASSLMGKGTEAFF. The V gene is TRBV7-9, the J gene TRBJ1-1; no clear D gene. This CDR3 is built from 14 residues. Germline assignment: CDR1 SEHNR and CDR2 FQNEAQ (reference sequence). V was trimmed by 2 bases and J by 4 bases, leaving 11 bases between them.

CDR3 sequence reads: CASSLDHQETQYF. CDR3 bases: TGCGCCAGCAGCTTGGACCACCAAGAGACCCAGTACTTC. The V call is TRBV5-1, the J call TRBJ2-5; D gene ambiguous. CDR1 is SGHRS, CDR2 YFSETQ, per germline. Trimming took off 0 bases at V and 0 bases at J, with 3 bases between the two ends. CDR3 size: 13 residues.

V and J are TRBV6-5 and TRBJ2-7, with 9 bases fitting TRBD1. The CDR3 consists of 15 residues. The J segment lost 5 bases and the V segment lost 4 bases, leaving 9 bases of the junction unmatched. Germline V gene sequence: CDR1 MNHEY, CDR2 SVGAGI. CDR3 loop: CASSSTGTGSHEQYF. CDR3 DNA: TGTGCCAGCAGTTCGACCGGGACAGGGTCCCACGAGCAGTACTTC.

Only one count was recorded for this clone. CDR3 nucleotides: TGTGCCAGCAGTTACTCTAATCGGGGGAACACTGAAGCTTTCTTT. Translation gives CASSYSNRGNTEAFF. This chain joins TRBV6-6 and TRBJ1-1; D is unresolved. CDR1 and CDR2 (germline): MNHNY, SVGAGI (reference sequence). This CDR3 comprises 15 residues. The ends were cut back, 0 bases at V and 1 base at J, with 9 bases in the middle.

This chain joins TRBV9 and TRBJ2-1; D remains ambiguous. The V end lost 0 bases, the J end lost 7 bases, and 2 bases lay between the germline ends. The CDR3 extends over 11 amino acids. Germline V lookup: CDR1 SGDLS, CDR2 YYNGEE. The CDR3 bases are TGTGCCAGCAGCGTAGCTAATGAGCAGTTCTTC. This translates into CASSVANEQFF.

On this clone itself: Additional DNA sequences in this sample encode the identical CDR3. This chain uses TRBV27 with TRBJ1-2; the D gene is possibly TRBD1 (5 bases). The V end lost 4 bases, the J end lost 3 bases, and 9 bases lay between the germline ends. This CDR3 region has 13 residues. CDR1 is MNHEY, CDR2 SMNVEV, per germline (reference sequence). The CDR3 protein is CASSSEGYYGYTF. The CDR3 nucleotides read TGTGCCAGCAGTTCCGAGGGGTACTATGGCTACACCTTC.

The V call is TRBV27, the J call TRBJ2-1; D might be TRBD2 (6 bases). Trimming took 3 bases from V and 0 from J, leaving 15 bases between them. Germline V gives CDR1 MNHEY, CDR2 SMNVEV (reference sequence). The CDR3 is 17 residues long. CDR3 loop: CASSLEGTPGSYNEQFF. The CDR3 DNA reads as TGTGCCAGCAGTTTGGAGGGAACACCCGGCTCCTACAATGAGCAGTTCTTC.

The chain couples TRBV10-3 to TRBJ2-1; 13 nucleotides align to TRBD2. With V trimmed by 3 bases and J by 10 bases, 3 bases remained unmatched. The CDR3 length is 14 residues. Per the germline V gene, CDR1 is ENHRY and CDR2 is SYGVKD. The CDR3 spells CAISDGLAGEEQFF. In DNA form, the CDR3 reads TGTGCCATCAGTGATGGACTAGCGGGAGAGGAGCAGTTCTTC.

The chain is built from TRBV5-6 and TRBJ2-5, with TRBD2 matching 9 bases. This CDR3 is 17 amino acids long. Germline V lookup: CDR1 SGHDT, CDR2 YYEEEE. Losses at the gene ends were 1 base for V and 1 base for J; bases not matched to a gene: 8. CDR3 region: CASSLFGLAGSQETQYF. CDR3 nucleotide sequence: TGTGCCAGCAGCTTGTTTGGGCTAGCGGGAAGCCAAGAGACCCAGTACTTC.